This T cell receptor (beta chain) was profiled in a study of response to subunit inactivated influenza vaccine. This clonotype has a handful of counts. TCRdb used MiXCR to reprocess the RT-PCR reads, holding one entry per CDR3 protein. The table has roughly 290,000 distinct CDR3 sequences, around a fifth seen once. The sample was PBMCs from blood, taken about 20 months after vaccination. The receptor's source is a man between 50 and 69 years old who received an inactivated influenza vaccine.

The CDR3 here is CASSTGLADEQFF. The CDR3 DNA follows: TGCGCCAGCAGCACCGGACTAGCCGATGAGCAGTTCTTC. The rearrangement links TRBV5-1 to TRBJ2-1; TRBD2 agrees at 8 bases. The V segment lost 4 bases and the J segment 8 bases; nucleotides outside the gene matches: 5. CDR1 is SGHRS, CDR2 YFSETQ, per germline. The CDR3 covers 13 residues.